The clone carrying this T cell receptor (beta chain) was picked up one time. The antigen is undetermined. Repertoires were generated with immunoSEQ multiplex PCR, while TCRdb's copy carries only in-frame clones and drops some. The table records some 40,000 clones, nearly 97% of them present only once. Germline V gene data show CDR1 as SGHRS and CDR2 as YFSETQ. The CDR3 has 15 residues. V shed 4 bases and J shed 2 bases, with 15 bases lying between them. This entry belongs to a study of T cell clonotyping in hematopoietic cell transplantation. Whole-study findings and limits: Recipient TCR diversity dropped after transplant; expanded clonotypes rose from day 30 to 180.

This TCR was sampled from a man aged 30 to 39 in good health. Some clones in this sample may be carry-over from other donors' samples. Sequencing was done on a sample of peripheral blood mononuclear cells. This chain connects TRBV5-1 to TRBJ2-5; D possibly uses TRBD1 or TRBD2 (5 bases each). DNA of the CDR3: TGCGCCAGCAGCCCTTCCCCGGGACCTCAAGAGACCCAGTACTTC. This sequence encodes CASSPSPGPQETQYF. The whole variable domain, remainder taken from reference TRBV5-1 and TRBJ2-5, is KAGVTQTPRYLIKTRGQQVTLSCSPISGHRSVSWYQQTPGQGLQFLFEYFSETQRNKGNFPGRFSGRQFSNSRSEMNVSTLELGDSALYLCASSPSPGPQETQYFGPGTRLLVL.